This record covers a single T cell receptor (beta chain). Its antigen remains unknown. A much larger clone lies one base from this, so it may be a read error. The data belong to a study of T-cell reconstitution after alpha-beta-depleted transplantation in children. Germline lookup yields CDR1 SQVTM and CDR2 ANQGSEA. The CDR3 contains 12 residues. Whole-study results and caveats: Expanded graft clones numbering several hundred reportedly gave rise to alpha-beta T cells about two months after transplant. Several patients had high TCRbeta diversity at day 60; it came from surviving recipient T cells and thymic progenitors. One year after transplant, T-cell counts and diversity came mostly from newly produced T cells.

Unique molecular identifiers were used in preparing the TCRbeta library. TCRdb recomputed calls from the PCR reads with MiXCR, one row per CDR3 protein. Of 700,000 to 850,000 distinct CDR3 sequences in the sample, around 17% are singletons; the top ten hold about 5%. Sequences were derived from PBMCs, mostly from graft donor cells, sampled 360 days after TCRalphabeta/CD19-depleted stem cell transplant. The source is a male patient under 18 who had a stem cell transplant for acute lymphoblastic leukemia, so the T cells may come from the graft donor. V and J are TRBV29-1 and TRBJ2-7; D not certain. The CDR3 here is CCVEGTEYEQYF. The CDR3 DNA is TGCTGCGTTGAAGGAACTGAATACGAGCAGTACTTC.